A selection of T cell receptor beta chains follows, all from one sample in a study of T cells after yellow fever vaccination. TCRdb passed the 5' RACE reads through MiXCR, listing each CDR3 protein once. The profile shows roughly 300,000 distinct CDR3 sequences, about 6.9% of them singletons. Material: PBMCs, obtained more than 35 days after the first yellow fever vaccination. The receptors stem from a man between 18 and 35 years old who received the YFV17D yellow fever vaccine. The CDR3 runs from the conserved cysteine through the conserved F or W. D genes are given only for firm matches. The listing skips clone size in some rows; elsewhere it reads once, few, many or a size class.

j_call d_call v_call clone_size cdr3_nt cdr3_aa
TRBJ2-2 . TRBV5-1 . TGCGCCAGCAGCTTGGGCCCCCTCGGGGCGAACACCGGGGAGCTGTTTTTT CASSLGPLGANTGELFF
TRBJ1-2 . TRBV12-3/TRBV12-4 few TGTGCCAGCAGTCCGGGCCTGGCGTTTGGCTACACCTTC CASSPGLAFGYTF
TRBJ2-1 TRBD2 TRBV6-2/TRBV6-3 . TGTGCCAGCAGCTATTCTCCGGGACTAGTTCGGGGAAATGAGCAGTTCTTC CASSYSPGLVRGNEQFF
TRBJ2-2 . TRBV14 . TGTGCCAGCAGCCAAGAGGTCCGTAGGCGGGGGCCGGGCACCGGGGAGCTGTTTTTT CASSQEVRRRGPGTGELFF
TRBJ2-6 . TRBV6-5 few TGTGCCAGCAGTTACTCAGACAGCGTTCACTCTGGGGCCAACGTCCTGACTTTC CASSYSDSVHSGANVLTF
TRBJ2-5 . TRBV5-1 . TGCGCCAGCAGCTTTTACTCGACCGGGACAGCGGGAGAGACCCAGTACTTC CASSFYSTGTAGETQYF
TRBJ1-2 TRBD1 TRBV6-2/TRBV6-3 . TGTGCCAGCAGCTACGGGGACAGGGTCTATGGCTACACCTTC CASSYGDRVYGYTF
TRBJ1-5 . TRBV12-3/TRBV12-4 few TGTGCCAGCAGCCAAACAGGGTATGATCAGCCCCAGCATTTT CASSQTGYDQPQHF
TRBJ2-1 . TRBV5-1 many TGCGCCAGCAGCTTAAATGAGCCTCGGGGGCAGTTCTTC CASSLNEPRGQFF
TRBJ1-5 . TRBV7-7 . TGTGCTAGCAGCTTAGTGTCACCTAATCAGCCCCAGCATTTT CASSLVSPNQPQHF
TRBJ2-4 . TRBV4-1 few TGCGCCAGCAGCTCCCGGGAAAACAATTTTGTATATCGAGCCAAAAACATTCAGTACTTC CASSSRENNFVYRAKNIQYF
TRBJ2-5 . TRBV12-3/TRBV12-4 . TGTGCCAGCACCAGGGCCGGAGAGACCCAGTACTTC CASTRAGETQYF
TRBJ2-6 . TRBV5-5 many TGTGCCAGCAGCTTGAGTACAGGGAGACCTTCTGGGGCCAACGTCCTGACTTTC CASSLSTGRPSGANVLTF
TRBJ2-7 TRBD1 TRBV29-1 many TGCAGCGTCGTTATGATGATTTCGGGACAGGGGGCATACGAGCAGTACTTC CSVVMMISGQGAYEQYF
TRBJ2-5 . TRBV9 many TGTGCCAGCAGCGTAGGAAGTTTCCAAGAGACCCAGTACTTC CASSVGSFQETQYF
TRBJ1-2 . TRBV19 . TGTGCCAGTAGTATTTCCAGACCCAGAGTCTATGGCTACACCTTC CASSISRPRVYGYTF
TRBJ2-7 . TRBV11-2 . TGTGCCAGCAGCTTTTACAGCGAGCAGTACTTC CASSFYSEQYF
TRBJ2-1 TRBD1 TRBV5-1 . TGCGCCAGCAGCTGGACAGGGAATGAGCAGTTCTTC CASSWTGNEQFF
TRBJ1-4 . TRBV10-1 few TGCGCCACCTTCTCGCGGACATGGAATGAAAAACTGTTTTTT CATFSRTWNEKLFF
TRBJ2-7 TRBD2 TRBV20-1 few TGCAGTGCCTCCCGCCCGACTAGCGGGACCGACGAGCAGTACTTC CSASRPTSGTDEQYF
TRBJ2-6 TRBD2 TRBV25-1 . TGTGCCAGCAGTGAATCGGGGGGTTCCTCTGGGGCCAACGTCCTGACTTTC CASSESGGSSGANVLTF